One sample yielded the 20 T cell receptor beta chains listed below, sequenced in a study of T cells in Graves' hyperthyroidism and ophthalmopathy. Amplification of TCR beta CDR3 regions was performed using RNA transcripts as template. During a first-round RT-PCR of the TCR CDR3, the HTBI primer set was used. Using its own MiXCR run on the multiplex PCR reads, TCRdb lists one record per CDR3 protein. Of approximately 600,000 distinct CDR3 sequences in the sample, 20% to 25% are singletons; the top ten hold roughly a third. Sample: blood. These receptors all come from a man aged 25-45 years with Graves' ophthalmopathy.

This clonotype has more than one count but fewer than ten. The chain couples TRBV6-1 to TRBJ1-5, with 10 positions matching TRBD1. The CDR3 loop spans 16 amino acids. Germline V gives CDR1 MNHNS, CDR2 SASEGT. V was pared by 6 bases and J by 1 base, with 6 bases of the junction left unmatched. CDR3 DNA sequence: TGTGCCAGCAGCCCGAGACAGGGGGCCAGCAATCAGCCCCAGCATTTT. It encodes CASSPRQGASNQPQHF.

The chain uses TRBV6-1 and TRBJ1-5; D uncertain. V shed 6 bases and J shed 3 bases, with 15 bases lying between them. The CDR3 runs 15 residues. The germline gives CDR1 MNHNS, CDR2 SASEGT. CDR3 coding DNA: TGTGCCAGCAGCCCCGACATCGGGGTCAATCAGCCCCAGCATTTT. It specifies CASSPDIGVNQPQHF.

This clonotype was counted many times. The V gene is TRBV30, the J gene TRBJ1-2; D is undetermined. The CDR3 loop spans 10 amino acids. V lost 4 bases and J 8 bases, leaving 8 bases between the germline ends. Germline V gene sequence: CDR1 GTSNPN, CDR2 SVGIG (reference sequence). The CDR3 region is CAWKLDGYTF. CDR3 DNA: TGTGCCTGGAAGCTGGACGGCTACACCTTC.

This clonotype came up a few times. The gene calls are TRBV5-1 and TRBJ2-7; 7 nucleotides agree with TRBD2. With 4 bases clipped from V and 3 bases from J, the junction kept 7 bases outside the gene matches. Germline V gene lookup returns CDR1 SGHRS and CDR2 YFSETQ. The CDR3 extends over 14 amino acids. In DNA form, the CDR3 reads TGCGCCAGCAGCCCATCTAGCGGAGACTACGAGCAGTACTTC. Its translation is CASSPSSGDYEQYF.

In this sample, this clonotype turned up many times. J is TRBJ2-7 and V is TRBV7-8, with 7 positions matching TRBD2. Germline V gives CDR1 SGHVS, CDR2 FQNEAQ. This CDR3 is 13 amino acids long. The V and J ends lost 0 bases and 5 bases, in that order; junction bases with no gene match: 1. The CDR3 here is CASSLARGNEQYF. The CDR3 DNA reads TGTGCCAGCAGCTTAGCGCGGGGGAACGAGCAGTACTTC.

The J gene is TRBJ2-6, the V gene TRBV30, with D hard to call. Trimming removed 0 bases from V and 4 bases from J, with 4 bases in between. This CDR3 comprises 13 residues. From germline, CDR1 is GTSNPN and CDR2 SVGIG (reference sequence). This chain's CDR3 is CAWSVHGANVLTF. The DNA of the CDR3 is TGTGCCTGGAGTGTACACGGGGCCAACGTCCTGACTTTC.

The chain has TRBV11-2 and TRBJ2-7, with TRBD2 as a possible D gene (6 bases). With 4 bases removed from V and 2 bases from J, the gap between germline ends came to 9 bases. In germline, CDR1 is SGHAT, CDR2 FQNNGV. The CDR3 loop spans 13 amino acids. The CDR3 DNA follows: TGTGCCAGCAGCTCAGGAGGGGCCTACGAGCAGTACTTC. Amino acids: CASSSGGAYEQYF.

The J gene is TRBJ2-7, the V gene TRBV10-3, with 8 bases that match TRBD1. The J segment lost 0 bases and the V segment lost 1 base, leaving 5 bases of the junction unmatched. Germline V CDR1 and CDR2: ENHRY, SYGVKD. The CDR3 consists of 16 residues. CDR3 amino acids: CAISELGTGISYEQYF. The DNA for the CDR3 is TGTGCCATCAGTGAGTTGGGGACAGGAATCTCCTACGAGCAGTACTTC.

V usage is TRBV20-1 and J usage is TRBJ1-5; unclear D gene. The V end was cut by 1 base, the J end by 7 bases, with 14 bases between. The CDR3 runs 14 residues. The germline V gene has CDR1 DFQATT and CDR2 SNEGSKA (reference sequence). CDR3 amino acids: CSARVGGERQPQHF. The CDR3 coding sequence is TGCAGTGCTAGAGTTGGCGGGGAGCGGCAGCCCCAGCATTTT.

This clonotype has a handful of counts. This chain connects TRBV4-1 to TRBJ2-7, with TRBD2 matching over 11 bases. This CDR3 spans 15 amino acids. Trimming removed 0 bases from V and 3 bases from J; junction bases left unmatched: 1. CDR1 and CDR2 from the germline V gene are MGHRA and YSYEKL. CDR3 in DNA: TGCGCCAGCAGCCAAGAAACTAGCGGGAGCTACGAGCAGTACTTC. Its protein is CASSQETSGSYEQYF.

This clonotype was seen more than once but under ten times. The chain joins TRBV20-1 to TRBJ2-7; TRBD1 aligns across 7 bases. Germline V CDR1 and CDR2: DFQATT, SNEGSKA (reference sequence). The CDR3 contains 13 residues. The J segment lost 3 bases and the V segment lost 7 bases, leaving 9 bases of the junction unmatched. CDR3 protein: CSGTRPGGYEQYF. Here the CDR3 DNA reads TGCAGTGGTACCCGGCCAGGGGGCTACGAGCAGTACTTC.

This chain links TRBV25-1 with TRBJ2-3; D call uncertain. The V end lost 2 bases, the J end lost 0 bases, and 18 bases lay between the germline ends. Germline V gene lookup returns CDR1 MGHDK and CDR2 SYGVNS. The CDR3 sequence is 18 residues long. CDR3 in DNA: TGTGCCAGCAGTGAAAGTACGCTTCTCTCCTCTAGCACAGATACGCAGTATTTT. It codes for CASSESTLLSSSTDTQYF.

This clonotype came up a few times. The DNA of the CDR3 is TGCAGTGCGGCCGTGCAGGGGACCTTCTTT. Translated, it gives CSAAVQGTFF. The rearrangement joins TRBV20-1 to TRBJ1-1, with D possibly being TRBD1 (6 bases). The CDR3 is 10 amino acids. The V gene's germline CDR1 is DFQATT and CDR2 SNEGSKA (reference sequence). V was shortened by 6 bases and J by 14 bases, with 16 bases between the two germline ends.

The table lists this clonotype with a few counts. V usage is TRBV10-3 and J usage is TRBJ2-3; TRBD2 aligns across 14 bases. Germline V gene lookup returns CDR1 ENHRY and CDR2 SYGVKD. This CDR3 comprises 17 residues. V was clipped by 0 bases and J by 7 bases; unmatched bases: 6. This CDR3 is CAISESVGLAGDNTQYF. The CDR3 bases are TGTGCCATCAGTGAGTCGGTGGGACTAGCGGGAGATAATACGCAGTATTTT.

This clonotype has a count of ten or more. This rearrangement joins TRBV5-5 to TRBJ2-7, with D possibly TRBD1 on 6 matching bases. Germline V gene data show CDR1 as SGHKS and CDR2 as YYEKEE (reference sequence). CDR3 size: 15 residues. V was trimmed by 6 bases and J by 6 bases, leaving 22 bases between them. The CDR3 loop is CASNTGPGFGGEQYF. CDR3 sequence (DNA): TGTGCCAGCAACACAGGGCCAGGCTTTGGTGGCGAGCAGTACTTC.

The chain is built from TRBV29-1 and TRBJ1-1; 7 nucleotides line up with TRBD1. This CDR3 contains 11 residues. CDR1 and CDR2 from the germline V gene are SQVTM and ANQGSEA. Unmatched junction bases numbered 4, after V lost 6 bases and J lost 6 bases. This CDR3 is CSVTGKSEAFF. DNA for the CDR3: TGCAGCGTGACAGGGAAGTCTGAAGCTTTCTTT.

This chain links TRBV6-2 or TRBV6-3 with TRBJ2-7; 8 nucleotides line up with TRBD1. The CDR3 has 13 residues. Germline V gene sequence: CDR1 MNHEY, CDR2 SVGEGT. Trimming cost V 6 bases and J 4 bases; bases outside gene matches: 5. CDR3: CASSRGHQYEQYF. In DNA, the CDR3 is TGTGCCAGCAGCAGGGGGCATCAATACGAGCAGTACTTC.

This clonotype was detected ten times or more. The CDR3 here is CASSVRMRGNTDTQYF. CDR3 nucleotide sequence: TGTGCCAGCAGCGTCCGCATGCGGGGGAACACAGATACGCAGTATTTT. The rearrangement links TRBV7-2 to TRBJ2-3; 7 bases line up with TRBD2. Germline V gene sequence: CDR1 SGHTA, CDR2 FQGNSA. The ends lost 5 bases at V and 2 bases at J; junction bases unmatched: 10. There are 16 residues in the CDR3.

This clonotype was picked up many times. The chain uses TRBV5-6 and TRBJ1-2; D is undetermined. Germline loops: CDR1 SGHDT, CDR2 YYEEEE. Trimming took off 1 base at V and 0 bases at J, with 7 bases between the two ends. The CDR3 consists of 14 residues. Here the CDR3 DNA reads TGTGCCAGCAGCTTGTCCCGTACTAACTATGGCTACACCTTC. Its translation: CASSLSRTNYGYTF.

This clonotype showed up just a few times. This sequence may be a read error, since a much larger clone differs from it by one base. The chain links TRBV6-2 or TRBV6-3 to TRBJ2-7; 14 positions match TRBD2. The CDR3 covers 18 residues. Germline-derived CDR1 and CDR2 are MNHEY and SVGEGT. The DNA for the CDR3 is TGTGCCAGCAGCGGACTAGCGGGAGGTGTTATGAGCTCCTACGAGCGGTACTTC. Its translation: CASSGLAGGVMSSYERYF.